This TCR beta chain derives from a study of early T cells in non-severe SARS-CoV-2 infection. This clonotype was counted at least ten times. Looked up from germline, CDR1 is LNHDA and CDR2 is SQIVND (reference sequence). The CDR3 sequence is 15 residues long. Trimming removed 6 bases from V and 8 bases from J, with 22 bases in between. TCRdb reprocessed the 5' RACE reads with MiXCR, giving one entry per CDR3 protein. The data show about 81,000 distinct CDR3 sequences, more than 13% seen once. The sequenced sample was whole blood. V is TRBV19 and J is TRBJ1-2; no firm D call. This TCR was sampled from an adult who was a healthcare worker with PCR-confirmed SARS-CoV-2 infection or an uninfected control (not recorded which). The CDR3, as DNA: TGTGCCAGTAGAACCCCCGGACTGACGTCTGGCGGCTACACCTTC. Encoded protein: CASRTPGLTSGGYTF.